This is a list of T cell receptor beta chains from one sample in a study of cytomegalovirus exposure and HLA in healthy donors. TCRdb's table, derived via immunoSEQ multiplex PCR, lists solely in-frame clones and lacks some. Counted here are fewer than 90,000 clones, approximately 94% occurring once; the ten biggest clones make up 3.3%. What was sequenced was PBMCs. Every receptor here comes from a woman aged 18-30 years in good health and CMV-seropositive. CDR3s include the opening cysteine and the closing phenylalanine or tryptophan. The D gene is left open where the match is weak. Not every row has a clone size; where given, it reads once, few, many or a size class.

>TRBJ2-3|.|TRBV29-1|.
TGCAGCGTCGGAGGGAAGTCCCTCGGGAGCACAGATACGCAGTATTTT
CSVGGKSLGSTDTQYF
>TRBJ1-1|TRBD1|TRBV6-5|few
TGTGCCAGCTCAAGACAGGGGATCACTGAAGCTTTCTTT
CASSRQGITEAFF
>TRBJ2-3|TRBD2|TRBV5-4|.
TGTGCCAGCAGCCGGACTAGTGAAAGCACAGATACGCAGTATTTT
CASSRTSESTDTQYF
>TRBJ2-7|TRBD2|TRBV9|.
TGTGCCAGCAGCGTAGAAATTAGCGGGGCCTACGAGCAGTACTTC
CASSVEISGAYEQYF
>TRBJ2-3|TRBD2|TRBV4-2|once
TGTGCCAGCAGCCCTGGGACTAGCGGGAGTAACACAGATACGCAGTATTTT
CASSPGTSGSNTDTQYF
>TRBJ1-3|.|TRBV18|few
TGTGCCAGCTCACCCCATCCACTAGACGTCTCTGGAAACACCATATATTTT
CASSPHPLDVSGNTIYF
>TRBJ1-1|TRBD1|TRBV5-4|.
TGTGCCAGCAGCTTGGCCGGGGACAGGGGCGCTTTCTTT
CASSLAGDRGAFF
>TRBJ1-5|.|TRBV4-1|.
TGCGCCAGCAGCCAAGAGCGGAGCACGGATCAGCCCCAGCATTTT
CASSQERSTDQPQHF
>TRBJ2-5|TRBD1|TRBV18|.
TGTGCCAGCTCACCGGACAGGGTACAAGAGACCCAGTACTTC
CASSPDRVQETQYF
>TRBJ2-7|.|TRBV7-2|.
TGTGCCAGCAGCCAAACTACAGGCTACGAGCAGTACTTC
CASSQTTGYEQYF
>TRBJ2-1|TRBD2|TRBV19|.
TGTGCCAGTAGTGGCGGGCGGGAGCGGGAGGAGTTCTTC
CASSGGREREEFF
>TRBJ2-3|.|TRBV7-9|few
TGTGCCAGCAGCTTAGTAGGGGCAGCAGATACGCAGTATTTT
CASSLVGAADTQYF
>TRBJ1-5|.|TRBV4-1|.
TGCGCCAGCAGCCCGAACTCAGGGTCAGGTCAGCCCCAGCATTTT
CASSPNSGSGQPQHF
>TRBJ1-1|.|TRBV7-2|.
TGTGCCAGCAGCTTTATTCGGACTGAAGCTTTCTTT
CASSFIRTEAFF
>TRBJ1-5|TRBD1|TRBV28|.
TGTGCCAGCAGTTTTTTACCTCCGGGACAGGGCAATCAGCCCCAGCATTTT
CASSFLPPGQGNQPQHF
>TRBJ2-5|TRBD1|TRBV11-2|.
TGTGCCAGCAGCCGAGACAGGGAGGAGACCCAGTACTTC
CASSRDREETQYF
>TRBJ2-1|.|TRBV15|.
TGTGCCACCAGCAGGCCGGGACTCAGCTACAATGAGCAGTTCTTC
CATSRPGLSYNEQFF
>TRBJ2-7|.|TRBV27|.
TGTGCCAGCAGCCGCCGGAGGCAGACCTACGTGCAGTACTTC
CASSRRRQTYVQYF
>TRBJ2-7|.|TRBV2|.
TGTGCCAGCAGTGAAACTTACCTGGACTTC
CASSETYLDF
>TRBJ1-1|.|TRBV5-4|.
.
CASSFWRRSEAFF
>TRBJ2-7|.|TRBV6-4|.
TGTGCCAGCAGAGGGGCAGGGCCTGGCGGTTTTTCCTACGAGCAGTACTTC
CASRGAGPGGFSYEQYF
>TRBJ1-5|.|TRBV5-1|.
TGCGCCAGCAGCTCGTCGGCAGGTCAGCCCCAGCATTTT
CASSSSAGQPQHF
>TRBJ1-1|.|TRBV29-1|.
TGCAGCGCAACCATGGGGGGGAACACTGAAGCTTTCTTT
CSATMGGNTEAFF
>TRBJ2-7|.|TRBV5-6|.
TGTGCCAGCAGCTTAGACAGGCTTCTCTCCTACGAGCAGTACTTC
CASSLDRLLSYEQYF
>TRBJ2-5|.|TRBV18|.
TGTGCCAGCTCACACCCGGGGACATTACAAGAGACCCAGTACTTC
CASSHPGTLQETQYF
>TRBJ2-1|TRBD1|TRBV7-2|.
TGTGCCAGCAGCTTCCTGGGACAGGGGGACAATGAGCAGTTCTTC
CASSFLGQGDNEQFF
>TRBJ1-5|TRBD1|TRBV5-6|.
TGTGCCAGCACCCGGGCAGGGGGCGGTCAGCCCCAGCATTTT
CASTRAGGGQPQHF
>TRBJ2-1|.|TRBV19|.
TGTGCCAGTAGTATTTGGAAGGGGGACGGGTACAATGAGCAGTTCTTC
CASSIWKGDGYNEQFF
>TRBJ2-7|.|TRBV5-1|.
TGCGCCAGCAGCGCCAGGCCCCTGGATAGCTCCTACGAGCAGTACTTC
CASSARPLDSSYEQYF
>TRBJ1-5|.|TRBV19|.
TGTGCCAGTAGTATGGTGGCTGGGGCCTTAGGTCAGCCCCAGCATTTT
CASSMVAGALGQPQHF
>TRBJ2-2|TRBD2|TRBV27|.
TGTGCCAGCAGTTTTTGGCTAGCGGGGGGGCCGGCCACCGGGGAGCTGTTTTTT
CASSFWLAGGPATGELFF
>TRBJ1-4|.|TRBV27|.
TGTGCCACGTCCCAGGGCCCACGGGCTAATGAAAAACTGTTTTTT
CATSQGPRANEKLFF
>TRBJ2-2|.|TRBV7-3|.
TGTGCCAGCAGCTTAAATGGCAGGCCGACCGGGGAGCTGTTTTTT
CASSLNGRPTGELFF
>TRBJ2-4|.|TRBV2|.
TGTGCCAGCACCGGGGGACGTGCCGGAGCCAAAAACATTCAGTACTTC
CASTGGRAGAKNIQYF
>TRBJ2-2|TRBD2|TRBV29-1|.
TGCAGCGTGCCGGGACTAGGGCGGACCGGGGAGCTGTTTTTT
CSVPGLGRTGELFF
>TRBJ2-1|TRBD2|TRBV27|.
TGTGCCAGCAGTTTAAGAGTTACTAGCGACTCGTACAATGAGCAGTTCTTC
CASSLRVTSDSYNEQFF
>TRBJ1-1|.|TRBV27|.
TGTGCCAGCAGTCGCCAGACAGGAGGCGGAACTGAAGCTTTCTTT
CASSRQTGGGTEAFF
>TRBJ2-7|.|TRBV6-7|.
TGTGCCAGCACAGGGTTTACCGAGCAGTACTTC
CASTGFTEQYF
>TRBJ1-5|.|TRBV19|.
TGTGCCAGTAGTGGAGGGGCGGGGAGCAATCAGCCCCAGCATTTT
CASSGGAGSNQPQHF
>TRBJ1-2|TRBD1|TRBV7-2|once
TGTGCCAGCAGCCGGAACAGGGGCCGTGGCTACACCTTC
CASSRNRGRGYTF
>TRBJ1-1|.|TRBV28|.
TGTGCCAGCAGTAAGACCATGGGGGGTTCGAACACTGAAGCTTTCTTT
CASSKTMGGSNTEAFF
>TRBJ1-5|.|TRBV7-2|.
TGTGCCAGCAGCCCGGGTATTGGACAGAACTACCCAAGGCCCCAGCATTTT
CASSPGIGQNYPRPQHF
>TRBJ1-5|TRBD1|TRBV2|.
TGTGCCAGCAGTACGACAGGGGCGAGTCAGCCCCAGCATTTT
CASSTTGASQPQHF
>TRBJ2-1|TRBD2|TRBV9|.
TGTGCCAGCAGCGCAGCGGGGACTAGCGGTAATGAGCAGTTCTTC
CASSAAGTSGNEQFF
>TRBJ2-7|TRBD2|TRBV5-1|once
TGCGCCAGCAGCTTGGTAGCTAGCGGGGGTGCCTCCTACGAGCAGTACTTC
CASSLVASGGASYEQYF
>TRBJ2-7|TRBD1|TRBV11-2|.
TGTGCCAGCAGCTTACACACCGGGACAGGGGGTTACGAGCAGTACTTC
CASSLHTGTGGYEQYF
>TRBJ1-1|TRBD1|TRBV6-6|.
TGTGCCAGCAGCTGGGGACAGGTGAACACTGAAGCTTTCTTT
CASSWGQVNTEAFF
>TRBJ1-1|TRBD1|TRBV19|.
TGTGCCAGTAGTATCCAATGGACAGGACGAGCTTTCTTT
CASSIQWTGRAFF
>TRBJ1-6|.|TRBV11-3|.
TGTGCCAGCAGCTTAGATGTGGGCTTGGGTAATTCACCCCTCCACTTT
CASSLDVGLGNSPLHF
>TRBJ2-1|TRBD1|TRBV11-1|.
TGTGCCAGCAGCGGAGGGACAGGGATTTACAATGAGCAGTTCTTC
CASSGGTGIYNEQFF
>TRBJ2-2|.|TRBV11-2|.
TGTGCCAGCAGTCGTAGCGGACTGAACACCGGGGAGCTGTTTTTT
CASSRSGLNTGELFF
>TRBJ2-4|TRBD1|TRBV29-1|.
TGCAGCGTTAGTGCAGGGGGTATGAACATTCAGTACTTC
CSVSAGGMNIQYF
>TRBJ2-3|TRBD2|TRBV11-3|.
TGTGCCAGCAGCTGGGGTAGCGGGGGGGCTCGGGCGCAGTATTTT
CASSWGSGGARAQYF
>TRBJ1-6|.|TRBV6-5|.
TGTGCCAGTAAAAGGAGCTCCTATAATTCACCCCTCCACTTT
CASKRSSYNSPLHF